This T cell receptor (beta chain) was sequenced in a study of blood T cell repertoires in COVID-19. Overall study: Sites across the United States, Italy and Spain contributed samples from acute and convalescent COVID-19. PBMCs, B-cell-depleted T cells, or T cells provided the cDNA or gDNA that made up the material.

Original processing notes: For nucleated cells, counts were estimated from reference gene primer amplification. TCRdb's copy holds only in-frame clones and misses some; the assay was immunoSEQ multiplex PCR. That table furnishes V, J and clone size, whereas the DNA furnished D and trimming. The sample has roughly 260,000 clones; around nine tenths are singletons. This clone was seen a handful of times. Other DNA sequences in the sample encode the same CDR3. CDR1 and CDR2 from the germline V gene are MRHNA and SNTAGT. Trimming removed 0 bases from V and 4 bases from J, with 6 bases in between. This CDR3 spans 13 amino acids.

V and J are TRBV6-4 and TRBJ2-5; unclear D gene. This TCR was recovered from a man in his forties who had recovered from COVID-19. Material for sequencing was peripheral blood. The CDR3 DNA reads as TGTGCCAGCAGTGACTCTCCGGGAGAGACCCAGTACTTC. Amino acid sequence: CASSDSPGETQYF.